This T cell receptor (beta chain) was sequenced for a study of Graves' ophthalmopathy and Graves' hyperthyroidism. Across the study: Peripheral blood sampling preceded any treatment and occurred at initial diagnosis.

The CDR3 runs to 17 residues. The germline CDR1 and CDR2 sequences are SGHNT and YENEEA. The germline V and J ends were trimmed by 0 bases and 6 bases, with 18 bases remaining between them. From fresh peripheral blood, over 9 ml in volume, the PBMCs were obtained. RNA transcripts were the source from which TCR beta CDR3 regions were amplified. Second-round multiplex PCR came after first-round RT-PCR with HTBI primers. TCRdb passed the multiplex PCR reads through MiXCR, listing each CDR3 protein once. The sample includes under 200,000 distinct CDR3 sequences, over 35% seen only once; the top ten take approximately 5.5%. In regard to this clonotype: Antigen: not known.

Study-level points and caveats: Ophthalmopathy progression predictions by the model showed about 75% specificity and approximately 67% sensitivity.

This TCR came from a woman in her thirties or forties with Graves' ophthalmopathy. The sequenced sample was peripheral blood. The chain links TRBV11-3 to TRBJ2-4; D might be TRBD1 (6 bases). The CDR3 protein is CASSLDPPGEKGNIQYF. CDR3 sequence (DNA): TGTGCCAGCAGCTTAGATCCCCCAGGGGAGAAGGGAAACATTCAGTACTTC. Looking up the rest from reference TRBV11-3 and TRBJ2-4 gives the full variable domain: EAGVVQSPRYKIIEKKQPVAFWCNPISGHNTLYWYLQNLGQGPELLIRYENEEAVDDSQLPKDRFSAERLKGVDSTLKIQPAELGDSAVYLCASSLDPPGEKGNIQYFGAGTRLSVL.